The T cell receptor beta chain under discussion was sequenced for a study of cytomegalovirus exposure and HLA in healthy donors. Overall study: Roughly 80 million unique TCRs from HLA-typed donors made up an early data release.

CDR1 is MNHNS and CDR2 is SASEGT in the germline V gene. The CDR3 length is 13 residues. V lost 5 bases to trimming and J lost 7 bases; unmatched junction nucleotides: 3. Regarding the study as a whole: In a later analysis, parvovirus B19, influenza, CMV and Epstein-Barr virus appeared linked to several top co-occurrence clusters. In a later analysis, fewer than 20,000 TCR beta sequences were associated with HLA alleles at 0.05 false discovery rate. Presence/absence analyses assumed roughly uniform sequencing depth across donors.

The PCR ran on 60 Vbeta and 13 Jbeta primers. Here immunoSEQ multiplex PCR was the method, and the copy in TCRdb shows in-frame clones only, minus some. This table holds fewer than 150,000 clones, about 80% found once. This clone was recorded only once. Its target is not known. The material sequenced was PBMCs. This clonotype was obtained from a man aged 40-49 years in good health and CMV-seropositive. The chain uses TRBV6-1 and TRBJ1-2, with 11 bases that match TRBD1. CDR3 amino acids: CASSWDRGFGYTF. The CDR3 DNA reads as TGTGCCAGCAGTTGGGACAGGGGGTTTGGCTACACCTTC.